These 27 T cell receptor beta chains were all obtained from the same sample, sequenced in a study of technical replicates of blood from a handful of donors. The method was immunoSEQ multiplex PCR; TCRdb's version includes in-frame clones alone and lacks a portion of them. The profile shows over 70,000 clones, almost 98% of them singletons. Sequencing was performed on T cells isolated from PBMCs. These receptors were collected from a human donor in good health.

The chain employs TRBV27 and TRBJ1-2, with D possibly being TRBD1 (6 bases). With 6 bases removed from V and 2 bases from J, the gap between germline ends came to 16 bases. The CDR3 has 15 residues. Germline V gives CDR1 MNHEY, CDR2 SMNVEV (reference sequence). CDR3 residues: CASSDTLGQNYGYTF. CDR3 DNA: TGTGCCAGCAGCGATACCCTCGGACAGAACTATGGCTACACCTTC.

The CDR3 DNA reads TGTGCCAGCAGCGTTGCGGAGTACAATGAGCAGTTCTTC. Translating gives CASSVAEYNEQFF. This chain uses TRBV9 with TRBJ2-1; no clear D. Trimming removed 2 bases at V and 4 bases at J, with 7 bases between. CDR3 size: 13 residues. Germline lookup yields CDR1 SGDLS and CDR2 YYNGEE.

This clone was counted only a few times. The chain links TRBV2 to TRBJ2-7, with 7 nucleotides matching TRBD2. V shed 3 bases, J shed 0 bases, and the junction held 5 bases outside the gene matches. CDR3 size: 15 residues. Germline CDR1 reads SNHLY; CDR2 reads FYNNEI. CDR3 residues: CASSEQLAISYEQYF. DNA for the CDR3: TGTGCCAGCAGTGAGCAACTAGCGATCTCCTACGAGCAGTACTTC. Drawing the rest from reference TRBV2 and TRBJ2-7, the complete variable domain is EPEVTQTPSHQVTQMGQEVILRCVPISNHLYFYWYRQILGQKVEFLVSFYNNEISEKSEIFDDQFSVERPDGSNFTLKIRSTKLEDSAMYFCASSEQLAISYEQYFGPGTRLTVT.

J is TRBJ2-7 and V is TRBV10-2; TRBD1 agrees at 8 bases. Germline CDR1 and CDR2: WSHSY and SAAADI. This CDR3 is 15 amino acids long. V shed 3 bases and J 0 bases; nucleotides not matched to a gene: 4. DNA for the CDR3: TGCGCCAGCAGTGACTTAGGACAGGGCTCCTACGAGCAGTACTTC. Its protein is CASSDLGQGSYEQYF.

This sequence joins TRBV19 and TRBJ2-1; D may be TRBD2 (6 bases). Trimming took 7 bases from V and 3 from J, leaving 13 bases between them. The CDR3 has 14 residues. Germline CDR1 reads LNHDA; CDR2 reads SQIVND (reference sequence). The CDR3 loop reads CASTFRGDYNEQFF. Written as DNA, the CDR3 is TGTGCCAGTACCTTTCGCGGGGACTACAATGAGCAGTTCTTC. The variable domain in full, completed from reference TRBV19 and TRBJ2-1, reads DGGITQSPKYLFRKEGQNVTLSCEQNLNHDAMYWYRQDPGQGLRLIYYSQIVNDFQKGDIAEGYSVSREKKESFPLTVTSAQKNPTAFYLCASTFRGDYNEQFFGPGTRLTVL.

The chain uses TRBV6-6 and TRBJ1-2; D gene uncertain. Germline V gene sequence: CDR1 MNHNY, CDR2 SVGAGI (reference sequence). V lost 0 bases and J lost 0, with 5 bases in between. This CDR3 contains 14 residues. CDR3 DNA: TGTGCCAGCAGTTACTCTACAGCTAACTATGGCTACACCTTC. As protein: CASSYSTANYGYTF.

The V call is TRBV19, the J call TRBJ1-2; D unclear. The germline CDR1 and CDR2 sequences are LNHDA and SQIVND (reference sequence). With 3 bases removed from V and 5 bases from J, the gap between germline ends came to 10 bases. This CDR3 has 13 residues. The CDR3 is CASSIPRGYGYTF. DNA for the CDR3: TGTGCCAGTAGTATCCCGCGAGGTTATGGCTACACCTTC.

V and J are TRBV5-4 and TRBJ2-3; D unclear. Germline V gene data show CDR1 as SGHNT and CDR2 as YYREEE (reference sequence). This CDR3 has 13 residues. Trimming pared 6 bases from V and 2 bases from J, leaving 10 bases between. The CDR3 reads CASNPRSTDTQYF. Written as DNA, the CDR3 is TGTGCCAGCAACCCGCGCTCCACAGATACGCAGTATTTT. The entire variable domain, with the rest obtained from reference TRBV5-4 and TRBJ2-3, is as follows: ETGVTQSPTHLIKTRGQQVTLRCSSQSGHNTVSWYQQALGQGPQFIFQYYREEENGRGNFPPRFSGLQFPNYSSELNVNALELDDSALYLCASNPRSTDTQYFGPGTRLTVL.

Turning to this clone: The identical CDR3 is also encoded by other nucleotide sequences in the sample. The J gene is TRBJ2-7, the V gene TRBV6-5; D not certain. The CDR3 is 12 residues long. Germline loops: CDR1 MNHEY, CDR2 SVGAGI. V shed 6 bases and J shed 0 bases, with 6 bases lying between them. CDR3 sequence: CASRRSSYEQYF. DNA of the CDR3: TGTGCCAGCAGGCGTAGCTCCTACGAGCAGTACTTC.

This clone came up once. This chain joins TRBV30 and TRBJ1-2, with 7 bases lining up with TRBD1. Germline CDR1 and CDR2: GTSNPN and SVGIG (reference sequence). Trimming took 3 bases from V and 3 from J; bases not matched to a gene: 10. This CDR3 has 15 residues. The CDR3 coding sequence is TGTGCCTGGAGGATCCGGGACAGAAGGGACTATGGCTACACCTTC. It encodes CAWRIRDRRDYGYTF.

V is TRBV28 and J is TRBJ1-2, with a tentative D call TRBD1 (6 bases). V shed 5 bases and J shed 4 bases, with 23 bases lying between them. The CDR3 has 17 residues. Germline V CDR1 and CDR2: MDHEN, SYDVKM. CDR3 nucleotide sequence: TGTGCCAGCAGTCCCGGGGTAGGGACGGGGGGCACCTATGGCTACACCTTC. Translating it yields CASSPGVGTGGTYGYTF.

A few counts support this clone. This chain links TRBV6-5 with TRBJ2-2; D remains unclear. V dropped 0 bases and J dropped 7 bases, with 9 bases sitting between them. The CDR3 has 14 residues. Germline V gives CDR1 MNHEY, CDR2 SVGAGI. CDR3: CASSYSSEFGELFF. In DNA, the CDR3 is TGTGCCAGCAGTTACTCGAGTGAGTTCGGGGAGCTGTTTTTT.

This chain uses TRBV4-1 with TRBJ2-7, with TRBD2 matching 10 bases. CDR3 size: 14 residues. Germline V gene sequence: CDR1 MGHRA, CDR2 YSYEKL. J gave up 5 bases and V 6 bases, and 7 bases lay outside the gene matches. This chain's CDR3 is CASRRLAGVHEQYF. The CDR3 coding sequence is TGCGCCAGCAGGCGGCTAGCGGGGGTCCACGAGCAGTACTTC.

The chain couples TRBV27 to TRBJ2-7; the match to TRBD2 covers 10 bases. Germline CDR1 is MNHEY and CDR2 is SMNVEV (reference sequence). The CDR3 runs to 13 residues. The junction had 10 bases not matched to a gene; V was cut back by 10 bases and J by 7 bases. CDR3 in DNA: TGTGCCACCTCTAGCGGGAGTGCTTGGGAGCAGTACTTC. Translated: CATSSGSAWEQYF.

This chain uses TRBV6-1 with TRBJ2-3; no clear D. CDR3 size: 13 residues. Germline CDR1 reads MNHNS; CDR2 reads SASEGT. Trimming took 3 bases from V and 3 from J, leaving 7 bases between them. The CDR3 DNA sequence: TGTGCCAGCAGTGACCCCCCTACAGATACGCAGTATTTT. It codes for CASSDPPTDTQYF.

The chain carries TRBV5-8 and TRBJ2-1, with 9 bases fitting TRBD2. CDR1 is SGHTS, CDR2 YDEGEE, per germline. J lost 1 base, V lost 3 bases, and 2 bases had no gene match. The length of the CDR3 is 15 residues. CDR3 nucleotide sequence: TGTGCCAGCAGCTCTACTAGCGGGTCCTACAATGAGCAGTTCTTC. Translating gives CASSSTSGSYNEQFF. The full variable domain, in which reference TRBV5-8 and TRBJ2-1 provide the parts outside the CDR3, is EAGVTQSPTHLIKTRGQQATLRCSPISGHTSVYWYQQALGLGLQFLLWYDEGEERNRGNFPPRFSGRQFPNYSSELNVNALELEDSALYLCASSSTSGSYNEQFFGPGTRLTVL.

The chain joins TRBV10-2 to TRBJ2-6; a weak D match, TRBD1 (5 bases). Between the trimmed V and J ends, which lost 6 bases and 0 bases, there was a span of 15 bases. The CDR3 contains 17 residues. The V gene's germline CDR1 is WSHSY and CDR2 SAAADI. In DNA form, the CDR3 reads TGCGCCAGCAGGCCCACACAGGAGAGCTCTGGGGCCAACGTCCTGACTTTC. Its protein is CASRPTQESSGANVLTF.

The gene calls are TRBV29-1 and TRBJ1-1; 10 bases map to TRBD1. CDR1 SQVTM and CDR2 ANQGSEA come from the germline V gene. V lost 5 bases, J lost 6 bases, and 6 bases stayed unmatched. The CDR3 contains 13 residues. CDR3 in amino acids: CSVSTGGASEAFF. CDR3 sequence (DNA): TGCAGCGTTTCGACAGGGGGCGCATCTGAAGCTTTCTTT. Combining the CDR3 with reference TRBV29-1 and TRBJ1-1 gives the whole variable domain SAVISQKPSRDICQRGTSLTIQCQVDSQVTMMFWYRQQPGQSLTLIATANQGSEATYESGFVIDKFPISRPNLTFSTLTVSNMSPEDSSIYLCSVSTGGASEAFFGQGTRLTVV.

V and J are TRBV18 and TRBJ1-1, with 7 bases lining up with TRBD1. CDR3 size: 16 residues. In germline, CDR1 is KGHSH, CDR2 LQKENI. The junction had 10 bases not matched to a gene; V was cut back by 3 bases and J by 3 bases. CDR3 DNA: TGTGCCAGCTCACCCCTCGAAGGGACAGTTCACACTGAAGCTTTCTTT. Protein: CASSPLEGTVHTEAFF. The whole variable domain, filled in from reference TRBV18 and TRBJ1-1, reads NAGVMQNPRHLVRRRGQEARLRCSPMKGHSHVYWYRQLPEEGLKFMVYLQKENIIDESGMPKERFSAEFPKEGPSILRIQQVVRGDSAAYFCASSPLEGTVHTEAFFGQGTRLTVV.

This rearrangement joins TRBV2 to TRBJ1-2, with D unresolved. This CDR3 is built from 15 residues. Germline values: CDR1 SNHLY, CDR2 FYNNEI. Trimming removed 2 bases from V and 4 bases from J, with 14 bases in between. The DNA for the CDR3 is TGTGCCAGCAGTGAACGGGCGGGATATGGCTATGGCTACACCTTC. It is translated as CASSERAGYGYGYTF. The full variable domain, in which reference TRBV2 and TRBJ1-2 provide the parts outside the CDR3, is EPEVTQTPSHQVTQMGQEVILRCVPISNHLYFYWYRQILGQKVEFLVSFYNNEISEKSEIFDDQFSVERPDGSNFTLKIRSTKLEDSAMYFCASSERAGYGYGYTFGSGTRLTVV.

The chain recombines TRBV7-2 with TRBJ2-1, with a possible D match to TRBD1 (5 bases). CDR1 and CDR2 (germline): SGHTA, FQGNSA. The CDR3 totals 21 residues. Trimming stripped 0 bases from V and 4 bases from J, with 28 bases between. CDR3 amino acids: CASSLADRAGFMLGLYNEQFF. CDR3 nucleotide sequence: TGTGCCAGCAGCTTAGCGGATCGGGCAGGGTTCATGCTTGGATTATACAATGAGCAGTTCTTC.

V usage is TRBV4-1 and J usage is TRBJ2-7; 7 bases agree with TRBD1. The germline V gene has CDR1 MGHRA and CDR2 YSYEKL. V shed 0 bases and J 1 base; nucleotides not matched to a gene: 3. The CDR3 runs 15 residues. The CDR3 spells CASSQDRGQSYEQYF. CDR3 nucleotides: TGCGCCAGCAGCCAAGATCGGGGACAGTCCTACGAGCAGTACTTC.

The gene calls are TRBV27 and TRBJ2-7; TRBD1 might be the D (6 bases). Trimming pared 3 bases from V and 5 bases from J, leaving 17 bases between. Germline assignment: CDR1 MNHEY and CDR2 SMNVEV (reference sequence). CDR3 size: 15 residues. CDR3 bases: TGTGCCAGCAGTTTGGAACAGGGACGGATTGACGAGCAGTACTTC. Protein sequence: CASSLEQGRIDEQYF.

CDR3 nucleotide sequence: TGCGCCAGCAGCTTGACCCCTTCGACAGGGGCCTTCTATGGCTACACCTTC. Translated: CASSLTPSTGAFYGYTF. This sequence joins TRBV5-1 and TRBJ1-2; 8 bases line up with TRBD1. CDR1 and CDR2 (germline): SGHRS, YFSETQ. J was trimmed by 4 bases and V by 1 base; bases with no gene match: 12. The CDR3 covers 17 residues.

V gene TRBV6-5 combines with J gene TRBJ2-3, with D perhaps matching TRBD2 (6 bases). CDR3 length equals 16 residues. With 0 bases removed from V and 4 bases from J, the gap between germline ends came to 14 bases. Germline CDR1 reads MNHEY; CDR2 reads SVGAGI. This CDR3 is CASSYSGGRRADTQYF. CDR3 sequence (DNA): TGTGCCAGCAGTTACTCGGGGGGACGCCGAGCAGATACGCAGTATTTT.

This rearrangement joins TRBV5-1 to TRBJ1-4; D remains ambiguous. This CDR3 spans 13 amino acids. Germline-derived CDR1 and CDR2 are SGHRS and YFSETQ. Trimming removed 6 bases from V and 6 bases from J, with 12 bases in between. CDR3 protein: CASMPDEDEKLFF. DNA for the CDR3: TGCGCCAGCATGCCAGATGAAGATGAAAAACTGTTTTTT.

The chain has TRBV5-8 and TRBJ1-6; the match to TRBD1 covers 7 bases. Germline assignment: CDR1 SGHTS and CDR2 YDEGEE. The CDR3 contains 17 residues. V lost 0 bases, J lost 5 bases, and 8 bases stayed unmatched. This CDR3 reads CASSLVWQGGNNSPLHF. DNA for the CDR3: TGTGCCAGCAGCTTGGTCTGGCAGGGGGGCAATAATTCACCCCTCCACTTT.